A single sample is the source of the 31 T cell receptor beta chains below, sequenced in a study of blood T cell repertoires in COVID-19. Data came from immunoSEQ multiplex PCR; TCRdb stores just in-frame clones and leaves some out. In the table there are 67,000 or so clones, around 83% of which are singletons. The sample comprised peripheral blood. The origin of the receptors is a man between 65 and 85 years old with acute or convalescent COVID-19.

This chain uses TRBV19 with TRBJ1-2; D not resolved. The CDR3 length is 14 residues. The germline gives CDR1 LNHDA, CDR2 SQIVND (reference sequence). With 4 bases removed from V and 3 bases from J, the gap between germline ends came to 12 bases. CDR3 loop: CASSTPGRDYGYTF. In DNA, the CDR3 is TGTGCCAGTAGTACCCCCGGGAGAGACTATGGCTACACCTTC.

CDR3 bases: TGTGCCAGCAGCTTGGATCGGGGGGGGACCCAGTACTTC. It encodes CASSLDRGGTQYF. The rearrangement links TRBV5-6 to TRBJ2-5, with 8 bases matching TRBD2. After removal of 0 bases from V and 7 bases from J, the junction contained 2 bases not matched to a gene. This CDR3 spans 13 amino acids. Germline-derived CDR1 and CDR2 are SGHDT and YYEEEE.

V and J are TRBV2 and TRBJ2-1; the match to TRBD2 covers 12 bases. In germline, CDR1 is SNHLY, CDR2 FYNNEI. The CDR3 is made up of 15 amino acids. The V gene end was trimmed by 5 bases and the J gene end by 4 bases; junction bases not matched to a gene: 3. CDR3 DNA: TGTGCCAGCAGTTTAGGACTAGCGGGGTACAATGAGCAGTTCTTC. Encoded protein: CASSLGLAGYNEQFF. Full variable domain (missing parts from reference TRBV2 and TRBJ2-1): EPEVTQTPSHQVTQMGQEVILRCVPISNHLYFYWYRQILGQKVEFLVSFYNNEISEKSEIFDDQFSVERPDGSNFTLKIRSTKLEDSAMYFCASSLGLAGYNEQFFGPGTRLTVL.

The rearrangement joins TRBV21-1 to TRBJ2-1; the DNA was not used to check the table's D call, TRBD2. TRBV21-1 constitutes a pseudogene. The CDR3 sequence is 15 residues long. CDR3: CASSTSGLRQNEQFF. CDR3 bases: TGTGCCAGCAGCACGTCGGGACTCCGTCAGAATGAGCAGTTCTTC.

The rearrangement joins TRBV6-5 to TRBJ1-1; D is unresolved. Germline-derived CDR1 and CDR2 are MNHEY and SVGAGI. This CDR3 has 11 residues. V was shortened by 2 bases and J by 5 bases, with 3 bases between the two germline ends. The CDR3 reads CASSYLTEAFF. The CDR3 DNA reads TGTGCCAGCAGTTACCTTACTGAAGCTTTCTTT.

V gene TRBV30 combines with J gene TRBJ2-7, with a tentative D call TRBD1 (6 bases). Trimming took off 8 bases at V and 4 bases at J, with 12 bases between the two ends. The CDR3 covers 11 residues. CDR1 and CDR2 (germline): GTSNPN, SVGIG (reference sequence). This chain's CDR3 is CAHRDTYEQYF. The CDR3 DNA is TGTGCCCACCGGGACACTTACGAGCAGTACTTC.

The rearrangement uses TRBV29-1 and TRBJ2-2; a weak D match, TRBD1 (5 bases). Germline CDR1 reads SQVTM; CDR2 reads ANQGSEA. V was cut by 5 bases and J by 0 bases, with 7 bases left in between. CDR3 length: 13 amino acids. CDR3: CSVLGANTGELFF. CDR3 coding DNA: TGCAGCGTTTTAGGGGCGAACACCGGGGAGCTGTTTTTT.

The J gene is TRBJ1-2, the V gene TRBV4-3; TRBD1 is a possible D gene (5 bases). With 0 bases removed from V and 4 bases from J, the gap between germline ends came to 12 bases. Germline V gene sequence: CDR1 LGHNA, CDR2 YSLEER. The CDR3 loop spans 15 amino acids. This CDR3 reads CASSQDGGVSYGYTF. The CDR3, as DNA: TGCGCCAGCAGCCAAGATGGGGGGGTTTCCTATGGCTACACCTTC.

In DNA, the CDR3 is TGCGCCACTTTTAGCGGCGCCTACGAGCAGTACTTC. Amino acids: CATFSGAYEQYF. The genes are TRBV23-1 and TRBJ2-7, with D perhaps TRBD2 (6 bases). TRBV23-1 is an ORF for which the function is uncertain. The CDR3 has 12 residues. The ends were cut back, 10 bases at V and 2 bases at J, with 12 bases in the middle.

The genes are TRBV2 and TRBJ2-5, with a possible D match to TRBD2 (6 bases). The CDR3 contains 15 residues. Germline values: CDR1 SNHLY, CDR2 FYNNEI. V lost 4 bases and J 5 bases, leaving 17 bases between the germline ends. The CDR3 loop reads CASSAEGSLGETQYF. The CDR3 DNA reads TGTGCCAGCAGTGCGGAGGGGTCCTTGGGGGAGACCCAGTACTTC.

This clone was found a few times. The genes are TRBV3-1 (or the pseudogene TRBV3-2) and TRBJ2-3, with TRBD1 matching 9 bases. The CDR3 is 15 residues long. The V gene end was trimmed by 3 bases and the J gene end by 2 bases; junction bases not matched to a gene: 3. Germline CDR1 and CDR2: LGHDT and YNNKEL (reference sequence). The CDR3 bases are TGTGCCAGCAGCCAGGGACAGGGTTTCACAGATACGCAGTATTTT. It translates to CASSQGQGFTDTQYF.

The chain joins TRBV14 to TRBJ1-2; 9 bases match TRBD1. Trimming removed 1 base from V and 6 bases from J; junction bases left unmatched: 6. The germline gives CDR1 SGHDN, CDR2 FVKESK. The CDR3 is made up of 15 amino acids. The CDR3 is CASSQVGGQGHGYTF. CDR3 DNA: TGTGCCAGCAGCCAAGTTGGGGGACAGGGACATGGCTACACCTTC.

This clone was observed once. This chain joins TRBV19 and TRBJ1-4, with no clear D. CDR1 LNHDA and CDR2 SQIVND come from the germline V gene (reference sequence). The V end was cut by 6 bases, the J end by 7 bases, with 15 bases between. The CDR3 loop spans 14 amino acids. The DNA of the CDR3 is TGTGCCAGTAGCGCCAGGAGGGAGACTGAAAAACTGTTTTTT. Translation: CASSARRETEKLFF.

This clone was seen more than once but under ten times. This chain joins TRBV11-2 and TRBJ1-5, with D perhaps matching TRBD1 (5 bases). Germline V gene lookup returns CDR1 SGHAT and CDR2 FQNNGV. The CDR3 sequence is 13 residues long. Trimming took 3 bases from V and 7 from J, leaving 10 bases between them. CDR3 coding DNA: TGTGCCAGCAGCTTGGGAGGGGCGCAGCCCCAGCATTTT. Protein: CASSLGGAQPQHF.

The genes are TRBV15 and TRBJ2-7, with D possibly matching TRBD1 (6 bases). This CDR3 region has 13 residues. Trimming removed 5 bases from V and 3 bases from J, with 11 bases in between. Germline assignment: CDR1 LNHNV and CDR2 YYDKDF (reference sequence). The CDR3 nucleotides are TGTGCCACCAGCCAGCAGGGGCACTACGAGCAGTACTTC. Its protein product is CATSQQGHYEQYF. The variable domain in full, with the rest retrieved from reference TRBV15 and TRBJ2-7, is DAMVIQNPRYQVTQFGKPVTLSCSQTLNHNVMYWYQQKSSQAPKLLFHYYDKDFNNEADTPDNFQSRRPNTSFCFLDIRSPGLGDTAMYLCATSQQGHYEQYFGPGTRLTVT.

The chain employs TRBV4-3 and TRBJ2-7; 9 bases fit TRBD2. In germline, CDR1 is LGHNA, CDR2 YSLEER. V shed 1 base and J 3 bases; nucleotides not matched to a gene: 7. The CDR3 has 16 amino acids. CDR3 loop: CASSQAAGTSFYEQYF. In DNA form, the CDR3 reads TGCGCCAGCAGCCAAGCCGCCGGGACTAGCTTCTACGAGCAGTACTTC.

The J gene is TRBJ2-6, the V gene TRBV23-1; D might be TRBD1 (5 bases). TRBV23-1 is classed as an ORF, of uncertain function. V lost 0 bases and J lost 0, with 12 bases in between. This CDR3 region has 18 residues. The CDR3 is CASSQSDSSYSGANVLTF. CDR3 DNA sequence: TGCGCCAGCAGTCAATCTGACAGTTCTTACTCTGGGGCCAACGTCCTGACTTTC.

This clone was detected a few times. J is TRBJ1-6 and V is TRBV7-9, with D possibly TRBD1 on 6 matching bases. Between the trimmed V and J ends, which lost 9 bases and 8 bases, there was a span of 14 bases. Germline CDR1 is SEHNR and CDR2 is FQNEAQ (reference sequence). This CDR3 spans 13 amino acids. CDR3 nucleotides: TGTGCCAGTTCCAGGACAGCGGATTCACCCCTCCACTTT. Protein: CASSRTADSPLHF.

The rearrangement uses TRBV11-3 and TRBJ2-7, with a weak D call TRBD2 (5 bases). Germline CDR1 SGHNT, CDR2 YENEEA. This CDR3 has 12 amino acids. The V end was cut by 4 bases, the J end by 7 bases, with 11 bases between. CDR3 nucleotide sequence: TGTGCCAGCAGCTATAAACTAGTGGAGCAGTACTTC. This sequence encodes CASSYKLVEQYF.

The CDR3 region has the DNA TGTGCCAGTAGTATCATAGCGGGGGAGGCCTACGAGCAGTACTTC. Amino acid sequence: CASSIIAGEAYEQYF. The chain carries TRBV19 and TRBJ2-7; 9 nucleotides align to TRBD2. This CDR3 spans 15 amino acids. The V segment lost 3 bases and the J segment 2 bases; nucleotides outside the gene matches: 5. CDR1 is LNHDA and CDR2 is SQIVND in the germline V gene (reference sequence).

The chain combines TRBV12-3 or TRBV12-4 with TRBJ2-3, with D perhaps matching TRBD1 (5 bases). This CDR3 has 13 amino acids. Trimming took off 8 bases at V and 6 bases at J, with 15 bases between the two ends. CDR3: CASGQGERDTQYF. CDR3 nucleotide sequence: TGTGCCAGCGGCCAAGGGGAACGGGATACGCAGTATTTT.

This chain links TRBV28 with TRBJ1-3; D is unresolved. Germline CDR1 MDHEN, CDR2 SYDVKM. The V end lost 4 bases, the J end lost 2 bases, and 15 bases lay between the germline ends. This CDR3 comprises 16 residues. CDR3 protein: CASSSPGATTGNTIYF. The CDR3 bases are TGTGCCAGCAGTTCCCCCGGAGCGACCACTGGAAACACCATATATTTT.

The rearrangement joins TRBV12-3 or TRBV12-4 to TRBJ2-7; TRBD2 agrees at 7 bases. V gave up 6 bases and J gave up 4 bases; unmatched junction bases: 3. CDR3 length: 12 residues. The CDR3 bases are TGTGCCAGCAGGGGGAGGGGTTACGAGCAGTACTTC. This encodes CASRGRGYEQYF.

V gene TRBV7-9 combines with J gene TRBJ2-3; TRBD1 aligns across 12 bases. The germline gives CDR1 SEHNR, CDR2 FQNEAQ (reference sequence). This CDR3 is built from 15 residues. J gave up 4 bases and V 5 bases, and 4 bases lay outside the gene matches. The DNA of the CDR3 is TGTGCCAGCAGCCCGGGACAGGGGGCCGCAGATACGCAGTATTTT. As protein: CASSPGQGAADTQYF.

The genes are TRBV4-2 and TRBJ2-1, with D perhaps matching TRBD2 (5 bases). V shed 7 bases and J shed 2 bases, with 18 bases lying between them. The CDR3 totals 16 residues. CDR1 and CDR2 from the germline V gene are LGHNA and YNFKEQ. DNA for the CDR3: TGTGCCAGCACCCCCAGCCTAGCTGACCCCTACAATGAGCAGTTCTTC. Translated, it gives CASTPSLADPYNEQFF.

CDR3 DNA sequence: TGCGCCAGCAGCTATTACCCCGGGACAGATAACTATGGCTACACCTTC. Protein: CASSYYPGTDNYGYTF. V usage is TRBV5-1 and J usage is TRBJ1-2; 7 bases agree with TRBD1. Losses at the gene ends were 3 bases for V and 1 base for J; bases not matched to a gene: 9. This CDR3 comprises 16 residues. Germline V gene data show CDR1 as SGHRS and CDR2 as YFSETQ.

The chain employs TRBV27 and TRBJ2-7; no reliable D call. This CDR3 contains 13 residues. The ends were cut back, 4 bases at V and 2 bases at J, with 9 bases in the middle. CDR1 MNHEY and CDR2 SMNVEV come from the germline V gene (reference sequence). This chain's CDR3 is CASSSPGPYEQYF. In nucleotides, the CDR3 is TGTGCCAGCAGTTCGCCGGGTCCCTACGAGCAGTACTTC.

The J gene is TRBJ1-2, the V gene TRBV20-1; D is uncertain. This CDR3 contains 10 residues. Germline lookup yields CDR1 DFQATT and CDR2 SNEGSKA (reference sequence). The V and J ends lost 8 bases and 14 bases respectively, with 18 bases between them. The CDR3 region has the DNA TGCAGTACCCGAGGCCGGGTAGTTACCTTC. This sequence encodes CSTRGRVVTF.

This clone is a singleton in its sample. J is TRBJ2-3 and V is TRBV5-4, with 8 bases identical to TRBD2. The CDR3 covers 15 residues. J lost 0 bases, V lost 7 bases, and 7 bases had no gene match. Germline loops: CDR1 SGHNT, CDR2 YYREEE (reference sequence). In DNA, the CDR3 is TGTGCCAGCTCAGCTAGCGGGCAAAGCACAGATACGCAGTATTTT. It is translated as CASSASGQSTDTQYF.

The V gene is TRBV6-5, the J gene TRBJ1-2; tentative D call: TRBD1 (5 bases). V was pared by 7 bases and J by 7 bases, with 22 bases between. The CDR3 totals 15 residues. Per the germline V gene, CDR1 is MNHEY and CDR2 is SVGAGI. DNA for the CDR3: TGTGCCAGCATCAAGGGGCGGCAGGCTCCGGGTGGCTACACCTTC. Protein product: CASIKGRQAPGGYTF.

V usage is TRBV19 and J usage is TRBJ2-7; D may be TRBD2 (5 bases). The V end lost 3 bases, the J end lost 2 bases, and 8 bases lay between the germline ends. Per the germline V gene, CDR1 is LNHDA and CDR2 is SQIVND (reference sequence). This CDR3 comprises 13 residues. The CDR3 nucleotides read TGTGCCAGTAGTATCGGACTCACCTACGAGCAGTACTTC. Amino acid sequence: CASSIGLTYEQYF. Complete variable domain (other parts from reference TRBV19 and TRBJ2-7): DGGITQSPKYLFRKEGQNVTLSCEQNLNHDAMYWYRQDPGQGLRLIYYSQIVNDFQKGDIAEGYSVSREKKESFPLTVTSAQKNPTAFYLCASSIGLTYEQYFGPGTRLTVT.